The 12 T cell receptor beta chains listed next were all sequenced from one sample in a study of OX40 agonist ivuxolimab in advanced cancers. Data came from immunoSEQ multiplex PCR; TCRdb stores just in-frame clones and leaves some out. The top ten clones hold about 29% of a sample with 25,000 to 30,000 clones, over 75% of them seen once. Sequenced here: CD4+ or CD8+ T cells sorted from blood, sampled in a trial of the OX40 agonist ivuxolimab. Receptors originate from an adult with an advanced solid tumor such as melanoma, head and neck, liver or kidney cancer.

This chain uses TRBV5-4 with TRBJ2-5, with D possibly being TRBD1 or TRBD2 (5 bases each). V lost 2 bases and J 7 bases, leaving 12 bases between the germline ends. The germline CDR1 and CDR2 sequences are SGHNT and YYREEE (reference sequence). CDR3 size: 13 residues. CDR3 DNA: TGTGCCAGCAGCTTCGAGGGGTCCGGGACCCAGTACTTC. Translated, it gives CASSFEGSGTQYF.

The chain carries TRBV9 and TRBJ2-1, with TRBD1 matching over 10 bases. V trimming: 3 bases; J trimming: 6 bases; junction bases outside the gene matches: 9. This CDR3 has 16 amino acids. The germline CDR1 and CDR2 sequences are SGDLS and YYNGEE. DNA of the CDR3: TGTGCCAGCAGCGAGCCCCTGGGACAGGGGCCCAATGAGCAGTTCTTC. This gives the protein CASSEPLGQGPNEQFF. The whole variable domain, filled in from reference TRBV9 and TRBJ2-1, reads DSGVTQTPKHLITATGQRVTLRCSPRSGDLSVYWYQQSLDQGLQFLIQYYNGEERAKGNILERFSAQQFPDLHSELNLSSLELGDSALYFCASSEPLGQGPNEQFFGPGTRLTVL.

V is TRBV27 and J is TRBJ2-3, with D perhaps matching TRBD1 (6 bases). CDR1 is MNHEY and CDR2 is SMNVEV in the germline V gene (reference sequence). V was shortened by 4 bases and J by 2 bases, with 10 bases between the two germline ends. CDR3 length: 14 amino acids. Written as DNA, the CDR3 is TGTGCCAGCAGTTCACAGGGAGACACAGATACGCAGTATTTT. Its translation is CASSSQGDTDTQYF.

In this sample, this clone turned up once. The gene calls are TRBV7-9 and TRBJ2-3; possibly TRBD1 for D (6 bases). The CDR3 has 15 amino acids. Germline V gives CDR1 SEHNR, CDR2 FQNEAQ (reference sequence). V gave up 0 bases and J gave up 5 bases, with 12 bases separating them. The CDR3 is CASSLAQGVRDTQYF. DNA for the CDR3: TGTGCCAGCAGCTTAGCACAGGGTGTCAGAGATACGCAGTATTTT.

CDR3 amino acids: CASSLSGPGRDKNIQYF. The CDR3 DNA is TGTGCCAGCAGTTTATCGGGGCCGGGACGCGACAAAAACATTCAGTACTTC. The chain combines TRBV27 with TRBJ2-4; the D gene could be TRBD1 or TRBD2 (5 bases each). Germline V gene sequence: CDR1 MNHEY, CDR2 SMNVEV (reference sequence). The CDR3 loop spans 17 amino acids. V lost 0 bases to trimming and J lost 3 bases, with 15 bases between them.

This clone was observed once. This chain uses TRBV21-1 with TRBJ1-1. TRBV21-1 is listed as a pseudogene. This CDR3 is 15 amino acids long. The CDR3 sequence: CASSKGRTSNTEAFF. CDR3 nucleotide sequence: TGTGCCAGCAGCAAAGGTAGGACCTCGAACACTGAAGCTTTCTTT.

The V and J genes are TRBV7-9 and TRBJ2-2; TRBD2 matches 13 bases. Germline values: CDR1 SEHNR, CDR2 FQNEAQ (reference sequence). J gave up 7 bases and V 6 bases, and 5 bases lay outside the gene matches. The CDR3 loop spans 15 amino acids. CDR3 sequence (DNA): TGTGCCAGCAGTCGACTAGCGGGAGGCGTCGGGGAGCTGTTTTTT. Protein product: CASSRLAGGVGELFF.

The chain links TRBV18 to TRBJ2-1; tentatively, D is TRBD1 (6 bases). The length of the CDR3 is 16 residues. Per the germline V gene, CDR1 is KGHSH and CDR2 is LQKENI. Trimming shortened V by 6 bases and J by 0 bases, and 15 bases separated the two germline ends. Here the CDR3 DNA reads TGTGCCAGCTCGTCGAACCGGGACAACTCCTACAATGAGCAGTTCTTC. Its translation: CASSSNRDNSYNEQFF.

This clone was seen more than once but under ten times. The V gene is TRBV28, the J gene TRBJ2-1; D gene uncertain. The CDR3 extends over 15 amino acids. Trimming removed 6 bases at V and 4 bases at J, with 16 bases between. The germline CDR1 and CDR2 sequences are MDHEN and SYDVKM. CDR3: CASRRAAELYNEQFF. The CDR3 DNA is TGTGCCAGCAGAAGAGCAGCAGAGCTGTACAATGAGCAGTTCTTC.

The J gene is TRBJ1-2, the V gene TRBV25-1; D is unclear. Deletions cut 3 bases from V and 5 bases from J, with 16 bases between. The length of the CDR3 is 15 residues. The germline gives CDR1 MGHDK, CDR2 SYGVNS. CDR3 loop: CASSDLSPAGYGYTF. The CDR3 DNA reads as TGTGCCAGCAGTGATTTGTCCCCTGCGGGATATGGCTACACCTTC.

The V call is TRBV11-2, the J call TRBJ2-3; 11 nucleotides match TRBD2. CDR3 length equals 19 residues. The germline gives CDR1 SGHAT, CDR2 FQNNGV. Germline trimming cut 4 bases from V and 0 bases from J; bases unmatched to any gene: 12. CDR3 amino acids: CASSSLPGTSGTSTDTQYF. CDR3 nucleotide sequence: TGTGCCAGCAGCTCACTACCCGGGACTAGCGGCACCAGCACAGATACGCAGTATTTT.

The chain carries TRBV29-1 and TRBJ2-5; D call uncertain. The V and J ends lost 7 bases and 1 base respectively, with 10 bases between them. In germline, CDR1 is SQVTM, CDR2 ANQGSEA. This CDR3 contains 12 residues. The CDR3 DNA sequence: TGCAGCGCCTTTAGAGGCCAAGAGACCCAGTACTTC. Amino acids: CSAFRGQETQYF.